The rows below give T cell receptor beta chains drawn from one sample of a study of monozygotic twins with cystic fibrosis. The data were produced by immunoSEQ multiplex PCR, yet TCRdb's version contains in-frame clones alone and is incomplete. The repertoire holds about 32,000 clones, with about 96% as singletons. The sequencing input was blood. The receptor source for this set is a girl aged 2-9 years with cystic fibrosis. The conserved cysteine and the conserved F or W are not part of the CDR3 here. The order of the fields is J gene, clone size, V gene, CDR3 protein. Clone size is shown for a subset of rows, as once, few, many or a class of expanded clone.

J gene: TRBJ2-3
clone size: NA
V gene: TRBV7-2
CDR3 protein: ASSLDGRHDTQY

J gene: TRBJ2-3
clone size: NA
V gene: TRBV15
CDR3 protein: ATSSREIAVGDTQY

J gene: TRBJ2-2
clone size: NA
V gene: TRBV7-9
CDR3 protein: ASSHRAGELF

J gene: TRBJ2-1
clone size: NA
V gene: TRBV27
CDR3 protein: ASSLRAASGGYEQF

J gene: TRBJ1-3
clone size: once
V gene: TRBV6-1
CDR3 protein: ASSGRTGGNTIY

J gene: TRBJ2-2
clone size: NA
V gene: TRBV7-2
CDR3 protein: ASSLEGSRNTGELF

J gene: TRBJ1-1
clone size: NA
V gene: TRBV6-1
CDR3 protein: ASSPSTGTGTEAF

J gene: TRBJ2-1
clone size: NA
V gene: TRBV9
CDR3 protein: ASSVDGRGFMDEQF

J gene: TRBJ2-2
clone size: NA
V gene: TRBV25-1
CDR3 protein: ASSESGPSNTGELF

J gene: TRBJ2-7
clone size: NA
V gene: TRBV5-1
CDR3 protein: ASSLSRDREQY

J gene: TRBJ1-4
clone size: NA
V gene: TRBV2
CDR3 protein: ASSGSGRINEKLF

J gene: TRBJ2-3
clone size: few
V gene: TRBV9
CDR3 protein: ASSMRAVGDTQY

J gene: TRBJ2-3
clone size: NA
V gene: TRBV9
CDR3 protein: ASSVATETQY

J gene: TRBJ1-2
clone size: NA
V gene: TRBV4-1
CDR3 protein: ASSQEGVQVGYGYT

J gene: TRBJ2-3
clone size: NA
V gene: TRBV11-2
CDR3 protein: ASSQRDTQY

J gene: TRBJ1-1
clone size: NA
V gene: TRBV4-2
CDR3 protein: ASSQDEGLGEDTEAF

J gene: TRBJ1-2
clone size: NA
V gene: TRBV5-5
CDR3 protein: ASSLVTGNYGYT

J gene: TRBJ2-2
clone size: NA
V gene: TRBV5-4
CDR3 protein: ASSWGQTNTGELF

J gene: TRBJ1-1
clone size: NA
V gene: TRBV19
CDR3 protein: ASSLPGQTTEAF

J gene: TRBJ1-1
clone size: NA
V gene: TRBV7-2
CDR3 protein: ASSLFRGRANTEAF

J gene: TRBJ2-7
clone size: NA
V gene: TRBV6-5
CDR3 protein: ASRATGLFYEQY

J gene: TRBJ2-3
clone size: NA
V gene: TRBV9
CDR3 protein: ASRASISTDTQY

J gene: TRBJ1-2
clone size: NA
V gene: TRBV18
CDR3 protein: ASSPSENYGYT

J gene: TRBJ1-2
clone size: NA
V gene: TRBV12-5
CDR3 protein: ASGFLQDNYGYT

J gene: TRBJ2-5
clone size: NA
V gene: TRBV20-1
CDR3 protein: SGLGEETQY

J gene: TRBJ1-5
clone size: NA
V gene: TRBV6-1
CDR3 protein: ASRRDRMNQPQH

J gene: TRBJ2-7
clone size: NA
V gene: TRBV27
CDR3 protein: ASSPGQSYEQY

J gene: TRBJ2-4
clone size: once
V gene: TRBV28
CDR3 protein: ASSSTPTLAKNIQY

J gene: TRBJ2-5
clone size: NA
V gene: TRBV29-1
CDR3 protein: SVALGLVVETQY

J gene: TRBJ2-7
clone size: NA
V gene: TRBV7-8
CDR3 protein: ASSPLDRGRIYEQY

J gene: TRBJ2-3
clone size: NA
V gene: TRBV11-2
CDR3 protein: ASSLDLATDTQY

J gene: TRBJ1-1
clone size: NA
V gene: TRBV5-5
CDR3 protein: ASSLDSRTEAF

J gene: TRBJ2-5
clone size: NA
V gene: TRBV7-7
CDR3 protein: ASSTDSQETQY

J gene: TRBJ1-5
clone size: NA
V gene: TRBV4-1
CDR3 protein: ASSQELRDSNQPQH

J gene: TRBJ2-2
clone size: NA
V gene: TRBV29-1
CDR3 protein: SVDRNTGELF

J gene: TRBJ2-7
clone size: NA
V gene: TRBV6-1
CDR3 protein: ASTQRGEQY

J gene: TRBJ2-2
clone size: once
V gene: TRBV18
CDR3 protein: ASSSGQGAGELF